A selection of T cell receptor beta chains follows, all from one sample in a study of T cells after somatic rescue of genetic block. The method was immunoSEQ multiplex PCR; TCRdb's version includes in-frame clones alone and lacks a portion of them. The data hold some 10,000 clones, with about 81% observed a single time. The sequenced sample was peripheral blood mononuclear cells (PBMCs). These receptors all come from a boy between 10 and 17 years old. Both conserved end residues are part of each CDR3. Each record gives: clone size, D gene, V gene, CDR3 length, J gene, CDR3 DNA, CDR3 protein. The D gene is left open where the match is weak. Clone size is shown for a subset of rows, as once, few, many or a class of expanded clone.

.,.,TRBV7-2,14,TRBJ1-2,TGTGCCAGCAGCTTTATCCAGGGGTACTATGGCTACACCTTC,CASSFIQGYYGYTF
.,.,TRBV7-2,13,TRBJ2-1,TGTGCCAGCAGCTTTAGCGGTACCAATGAGCAGTTCTTC,CASSFSGTNEQFF
once,TRBD2,TRBV18,15,TRBJ2-5,TGTGCCAGCTCACCAGTCGGACTAGCTGAAGAGACCCAGTACTTC,CASSPVGLAEETQYF
.,.,TRBV6-5,13,TRBJ1-2,TGTGCCAGCAGTGAGCGCAGGAACTATGGCTACACCTTC,CASSERRNYGYTF
.,.,TRBV10-2,15,TRBJ1-5,TGCGCCAGCAGTGAGTATTCAGGGGGCAATCAGCCCCAGCATTTT,CASSEYSGGNQPQHF
.,TRBD1,TRBV6-1,14,TRBJ2-7,TGTGCAACGTCGCGGACAGGGGACTCCTACGAGCAGTACTTC,CATSRTGDSYEQYF
.,.,TRBV20-1,11,TRBJ2-2,TGCAGTGCTACCACGGGCGGGGAGCTGTTTTTT,CSATTGGELFF
few,.,TRBV28,13,TRBJ1-5,TGTGCCAGCAGGCCATCCGGTAATCAGCCCCAGCATTTT,CASRPSGNQPQHF
few,TRBD2,TRBV7-2,18,TRBJ2-7,TGTGCCAGCAGCTTAGAGGTCCCTAGCGGGATGAGCTCCTACGAGCAGTACTTC,CASSLEVPSGMSSYEQYF
.,TRBD1,TRBV11-2,13,TRBJ2-1,TGTGCCAGCAGCAAAGGACAGGTTGGAGAGCAGTTCTTC,CASSKGQVGEQFF
.,TRBD2,TRBV2,15,TRBJ2-3,TGTGCCAGCACCCTAGCGGGACTATACACAGATACGCAGTATTTT,CASTLAGLYTDTQYF
.,.,TRBV11-2,14,TRBJ2-7,TGTGCCAGCAGCCCCGGGGCGGCGACCTACGAGCAGTACTTC,CASSPGAATYEQYF
.,TRBD1,TRBV5-1,15,TRBJ1-3,TGCGCCAGCAGCTTGTCCCCAGGGGGTGGAAACACCATATATTTT,CASSLSPGGGNTIYF
.,.,TRBV7-3,17,TRBJ2-1,TGTGCCAGCAGCTCGTTGCCCGTGCGGGTAAAACCTAATGAGCAGTTCTTC,CASSSLPVRVKPNEQFF
medium-sized,.,TRBV2,12,TRBJ2-7,TGTGCCAGCAGACCACTGCGCTACGAGCAGTACTTC,CASRPLRYEQYF
.,TRBD2,TRBV5-1,16,TRBJ2-3,TGCGCCAGCAGCTCGGGACTAGCGGGGGGTACAGATACGCAGTATTTT,CASSSGLAGGTDTQYF
.,TRBD1,TRBV7-9,13,TRBJ2-7,TGTGCCAGCAGCCTCCGGGACAGGGTCGAGCAGTACTTC,CASSLRDRVEQYF
few,.,TRBV5-6,14,TRBJ2-1,TGTGCCAGCACCTGGCTAGCGTCCTACAATGAGCAGTTCTTC,CASTWLASYNEQFF
.,.,TRBV7-9,16,TRBJ2-7,TGTGCCAGCAGCTTAAGGCTAGGTGTCTCCGAGGACGAGCAGTACTTC,CASSLRLGVSEDEQYF
few,.,TRBV19,14,TRBJ1-5,TGTGCCAGTAGTATAGATCGGAGCAATCAGCCCCAGCATTTT,CASSIDRSNQPQHF
.,TRBD2,TRBV9,17,TRBJ2-5,TGTGCCAGCAGCGCGCAAGGACTAGGGGCGGCGAGGGAGACCCAGTACTTC,CASSAQGLGAARETQYF
.,.,TRBV7-2,17,TRBJ2-3,TGTGCCAGCAGCTTAGTGACGCTAGCGCCTAGCACAGATACGCAGTATTTT,CASSLVTLAPSTDTQYF
.,TRBD2,TRBV27,14,TRBJ2-7,TGTGCCAGCAGGGGACTAGCGGACTCCTACGAGCAGTACTTC,CASRGLADSYEQYF
.,TRBD1,TRBV27,15,TRBJ2-7,TGTGCCAGCAGTTCGATCGGGACAGGGTTCTACGAGCAGTACTTC,CASSSIGTGFYEQYF
few,.,TRBV4-2,13,TRBJ1-5,TGTGCCAGCAGCCAAGGAGAGAATCAGCCCCAGCATTTT,CASSQGENQPQHF
few,.,TRBV6-6,14,TRBJ2-2,TGTGCCAGCAGCCCGGGTCCTGAGGGCGGGGAGCTGTTTTTT,CASSPGPEGGELFF
few,.,TRBV28,13,TRBJ2-7,TGTGCCAGCTCACGAGGGTTGGATTACGAGCAGTACTTC,CASSRGLDYEQYF
.,.,TRBV2,11,TRBJ2-5,TGTGCCAGCACATCGCAGGAGACCCAGTACTTC,CASTSQETQYF
few,.,TRBV5-1,14,TRBJ2-5,TGCGCCAGCAGCTTCAACAGAGTGCAAGAGACCCAGTACTTC,CASSFNRVQETQYF
.,.,TRBV15,15,TRBJ2-7,TGTGCCACCAGCAGAGATCGTGCACTACCCCCCGAGCAGTACTTC,CATSRDRALPPEQYF
.,TRBD2,TRBV7-3,15,TRBJ2-3,TGTGCCAGCGGCCTAGCGGGGGGGCGGACAGATACGCAGTATTTT,CASGLAGGRTDTQYF
.,TRBD1,TRBV5-1,12,TRBJ1-2,TGCGCCAGCGGTGGACAGGGAAATGGCTACACCTTC,CASGGQGNGYTF
.,.,TRBV4-3,18,TRBJ2-1,TGCACCAGCAGCCAAGAACGGTTTATTCGTAGCTCCTACAATGAGCAGTTCTTC,CTSSQERFIRSSYNEQFF
few,.,TRBV19,16,TRBJ1-3,TGTGCCAGTAGTATAGTCGGGACACACTCTGGAAACACCATATATTTT,CASSIVGTHSGNTIYF
once,.,TRBV5-1,14,TRBJ2-5,TGCGCCAGCAGCTTGCTAGCGCTCCAAGAGACCCAGTACTTC,CASSLLALQETQYF
few,.,TRBV4-2,14,TRBJ1-1,TGTGCCAGCAGCCAAGTACAGGGTACCTCTGAAGCTTTCTTT,CASSQVQGTSEAFF
.,.,TRBV6-5,16,TRBJ2-1,TGTGCCAGCAGTTACCAGGAGAATCCGCCCTACAATGAGCAGTTCTTC,CASSYQENPPYNEQFF
.,.,TRBV7-2,15,TRBJ1-3,TGTGCCAGCAGCGGCCAGAGGTACTCTGGAAACACCATATATTTT,CASSGQRYSGNTIYF
.,TRBD2,TRBV9,16,TRBJ2-5,TGTGCCAGCAGCGTAGGGGCGGGGGGCGCAGGAGAGACCCAGTACTTC,CASSVGAGGAGETQYF
.,.,TRBV20-1,10,TRBJ2-1,TGCAGTGCTTGGGGACTCGAGCAGTTCTTC,CSAWGLEQFF
.,.,TRBV27,16,TRBJ2-7,TGTGCCAGCAGTTTGAATGTCAGGTCGATAGGGTACGAGCAGTACTTC,CASSLNVRSIGYEQYF
.,.,TRBV19,12,TRBJ2-5,TGTGCCAGTAGTAAGACCCAAGAGACCCAGTACTTC,CASSKTQETQYF